This T cell receptor beta chain was recovered during a study of T cell clonotyping in hematopoietic cell transplantation. Specified time point: recipient sample about 28 days before transplant, after cytoreduction. The table came from immunoSEQ multiplex PCR; TCRdb's copy has only in-frame clones and leaves some out. Of more than 25,000 clones in the sample, 85% to 95% were seen once. The sequenced sample was peripheral blood mononuclear cells, obtained before stem cell transplant. The TCR sequence derives from a man over 45 with acute myeloid leukemia. Some clones in this sample may be carry-over from other donors' samples.

CDR3 DNA sequence: TGTGCCAGCAGATTGTTGGGAACCTACGAGCAGTACTTC. This gives the protein CASRLLGTYEQYF. This chain connects TRBV27 to TRBJ2-7; D remains ambiguous. The CDR3 runs to 13 residues. The V and J ends lost 6 bases and 2 bases respectively, with 11 bases between them. From germline, CDR1 is MNHEY and CDR2 SMNVEV (reference sequence).